This T cell receptor beta chain was recovered during a study of shared clonotypes between healthy human individuals (dated by TCRdb to about 2020). Some background on the complete study: A few men and a couple of women, aged 18 to 49 years, made up the cohort. The study deeply sequenced blood TCR repertoires of about five healthy adults to estimate repertoire size and the extent of clonotype sharing between individuals. To increase sequencing depth and limit assay-specific biases, different laboratories used diverse techniques to prepare libraries and sequence TCR repertoires. Between about 0.8 and 9 billion PBMCs per donor were obtained by leukapheresis. What the study reported, not specific to this receptor: Pairwise subsampling indicated that sequencing depth was expected to affect the degree of clonotype sharing among donors. The small number of donors limited the genetic and exposure-history diversity represented. Sampling was limited to blood, and TCR repertoires in tissue likely differ from TCR repertoires in blood.

The donors were healthy, HIV-negative adults who had no recently reported acute infections or vaccinations. Every donor was a Caucasian adult living in Nashville, Tennessee, USA. In the unsorted samples, approximately 82 million PBMCs were counted, and genomic DNA was extracted using the QIAamp DNA Blood Mini kit. Blood was collected by leukapheresis, and PBMCs were isolated by Ficoll-Histopaque density gradient centrifugation and then cryopreserved in liquid nitrogen vapor phase. A distance of 19 bases separates the germline ends of V and J, which lose 4 bases and 12 bases respectively. The germline V gene encodes CDR1 SQVTM and CDR2 ANQGSEA. The CDR3 numbers 13 residues from cysteine through phenylalanine. Left in the record is the CDR3 DNA by itself, 39 bases read in frame from the first base. Using the deep immunoSEQ assay, TCR CDR3 regions were amplified from genomic DNA by multiplex PCR. For each cell subset, the extracted genomic DNA was distributed evenly across all wells of several immunoSEQ 96-well plates, and each plate served as one replicate. For unsorted PBMC, 300 ng genomic DNA, equal to 25,000 to 35,000 T cell genomes, was loaded into each replicate PCR. Unsorted PBMC genomic DNA was sequenced across ten immunoSEQ deep assay plates. Purified libraries were quantified with a Qubit 3.0 fluorometer, sized on a Bioanalyzer 2100, and re-quantified with the KAPA Library Quantification kit. A separate single-read 150-cycle Illumina NextSeq 550 flow cell was used to sequence each immunoSEQ 96-well plate. The study's processing was this. The immunoSEQ output contained only junctional sequences without quality scores, so filtering could not match that applied to full-length reads. Sequences were annotated with PyIR, a Python wrapper for IgBLAST v1.9, and V/J genes and CDR3 were assigned using IMGT germline references. Any read was removed if the V/J assignment was weak (E-value above 1e-6), the CDR3 was missing, or the read contained stop codons, out-of-frame junctions, or ambiguous translated residues. V3J clonotypes were defined by identical inferred V gene, J gene, and CDR3 amino acid sequence. To compute the percentage overlap between repertoires, the number of shared unique clonotypes was divided by the size of the smaller repertoire. Three approaches were used to assess repertoire richness: RTK rarefaction, the Chao1 estimator, and Recon v2.1 estimates of unobserved clonotypes. As stored in TCRdb, this immuneACCESS dataset retains in-frame rearrangements with V and J assigned. A fraction of the clones does not appear; measured against another copy, unresolved V genes explain less than half of the discrepancy, and the remainder lacks a known reason. D and trimming were read from the DNA, whereas the V and J calls and clone size are those reported in that table. The table for this sample lists fewer than 600,000 clones; approximately 77% of them were counted only once. Jointly, the top ten make up around 11% of the sample.

Comment on this clone: Its antigen specificity is not known. No much larger clone exists at a distance of one base, and base qualities are not known.

The receptor's source is a woman aged 40 to 50 in good health. Some clones in this sample may be carry-over from other donors' samples. The chain was built from TRBV29-1 and TRBJ2-1; the D gene is perhaps TRBD2, on 7 matching bases. The sequencing sample was made of PBMCs. The nucleotides read TGCAGCGTTGTGAGGTGGCTAGCGGACAGGCAGTTCTTC. This yields the protein CSVVRWLADRQFF.